This entry features one T cell receptor beta chain sequence. The sample comes from a study of blood T cell repertoires in COVID-19. Whole-study context: Specimens from acute and convalescent COVID-19 originated in the United States, Italy and Spain.

Losses at the gene ends were 2 bases for V and 4 bases for J; bases not matched to a gene: 4. Per the germline V gene, CDR1 is MNHEY and CDR2 is SVGAGI. The CDR3 length is 14 residues. In the original processing: Estimated nucleated cell counts came from reference gene primer amplification. Clones were read by immunoSEQ multiplex PCR, and TCRdb kept only the in-frame ones, dropping some. The V and J calls and clone size come from that table; D and trimming were worked out from the DNA. The data contain just under 350,000 clones, about nine tenths of them singletons. Sequencing was performed on peripheral blood. The chain employs TRBV6-5 and TRBJ1-2; TRBD1 agrees at 7 bases. The source of this sequence is a woman between 65 and 79 years old with COVID-19, enrolled during active disease. The CDR3 region is CASSYEGAGYGYTF. The CDR3 nucleotides read TGTGCCAGCAGTTACGAGGGGGCCGGCTATGGCTACACCTTC.